The 23 T cell receptor beta chains below come from one sample, sequenced in a study of blood T cell repertoires in COVID-19. Sequencing was performed with immunoSEQ multiplex PCR; in TCRdb, only in-frame clones are kept and a portion is missing. The sample carries about 94,000 clones, 80% recorded once. Sequences were obtained from peripheral blood. These receptors were taken from a human donor in a cohort sampled during active COVID-19.

The rearrangement links TRBV6-5 to TRBJ1-2; maybe TRBD1 (5 bases). Germline V gene sequence: CDR1 MNHEY, CDR2 SVGAGI. Between the trimmed V and J ends, which lost 8 bases and 2 bases, there was a span of 12 bases. This CDR3 comprises 13 residues. In DNA, the CDR3 is TGTGCCAGCCAGGGTGACGGGAACTATGGCTACACCTTC. Protein sequence: CASQGDGNYGYTF.

This rearrangement joins TRBV30 to TRBJ2-5; 10 bases are shared with TRBD2. Germline assignment: CDR1 GTSNPN and CDR2 SVGIG (reference sequence). Unmatched junction bases numbered 12, after V lost 2 bases and J lost 3 bases. The CDR3 contains 17 residues. In nucleotides, the CDR3 is TGTGCCTGGAGTAAGGCTAGCGGGAGCAGGGCCGAAGAGACCCAGTACTTC. It codes for CAWSKASGSRAEETQYF.

V and J are TRBV5-6 and TRBJ2-2, with 12 bases lining up with TRBD2. The CDR3 covers 14 residues. Germline values: CDR1 SGHDT, CDR2 YYEEEE. Trimming took 6 bases from V and 5 from J; bases not matched to a gene: 2. The CDR3 is CASTLAGGTGELFF. The CDR3 nucleotides read TGTGCCAGCACCCTAGCGGGGGGGACCGGGGAGCTGTTTTTT.

The CDR3 DNA reads as TGTGCCAGCAGTTCCTCCAGGGGCGAGTATGGCTACACCTTC. Protein: CASSSSRGEYGYTF. The chain links TRBV7-2 to TRBJ1-2, with D perhaps TRBD1 (6 bases). Deletions cut 6 bases from V and 5 bases from J, with 16 bases between. CDR1 is SGHTA, CDR2 FQGNSA, per germline. This CDR3 spans 14 amino acids. The entire variable domain, with the rest obtained from reference TRBV7-2 and TRBJ1-2, is as follows: GAGVSQSPSNKVTEKGKDVELRCDPISGHTALYWYRQSLGQGLEFLIYFQGNSAPDKSGLPSDRFSAERTGGSVSTLTIQRTQQEDSAVYLCASSSSRGEYGYTFGSGTRLTVV.

This clone has only a few counts. Other DNA sequences in this specimen translate into the identical CDR3. V usage is TRBV5-1 and J usage is TRBJ1-5; a possible D gene is TRBD1 (6 bases). Germline CDR1 SGHRS, CDR2 YFSETQ. This CDR3 has 15 amino acids. The germline V and J ends were trimmed by 5 bases and 2 bases, with 14 bases remaining between them. The CDR3 here is CASSPGGAGNQPQHF. The CDR3 coding sequence is TGCGCCAGCAGTCCCGGGGGGGCGGGCAATCAGCCCCAGCATTTT. The whole variable domain, remainder taken from reference TRBV5-1 and TRBJ1-5, is KAGVTQTPRYLIKTRGQQVTLSCSPISGHRSVSWYQQTPGQGLQFLFEYFSETQRNKGNFPGRFSGRQFSNSRSEMNVSTLELGDSALYLCASSPGGAGNQPQHFGDGTRLSIL.

This chain uses TRBV19 with TRBJ1-5, with D perhaps TRBD1 (6 bases). The V gene lost 6 bases and the J gene lost 7 bases, with 13 bases spanning the gap. CDR1 is LNHDA and CDR2 is SQIVND in the germline V gene (reference sequence). There are 13 residues in the CDR3. This CDR3 reads CASRAGGGQPQHF. CDR3 bases: TGTGCCAGTAGGGCGGGAGGGGGACAGCCCCAGCATTTT.

This sequence joins TRBV28 and TRBJ2-7; 7 bases fit TRBD1. The length of the CDR3 is 16 residues. V trimming: 6 bases; J trimming: 3 bases; junction bases outside the gene matches: 14. Germline assignment: CDR1 MDHEN and CDR2 SYDVKM. Here the CDR3 reads CASSDLTGQTSYEQYF. The CDR3 DNA sequence: TGTGCCAGCAGCGATCTCACGGGACAGACAAGCTACGAGCAGTACTTC.

The chain uses TRBV18 and TRBJ1-2; perhaps TRBD1 as D (5 bases). Germline V gene sequence: CDR1 KGHSH, CDR2 LQKENI. V dropped 2 bases and J dropped 2 bases, with 12 bases sitting between them. CDR3 size: 15 residues. The CDR3 region has the DNA TGTGCCAGCTCACCAGGGGGGTCGTCGAACTATGGCTACACCTTC. It specifies CASSPGGSSNYGYTF.

This clone was counted many times. This chain joins TRBV9 and TRBJ2-7; D is possibly TRBD2 (6 bases). Trimming stripped 1 base from V and 6 bases from J, with 14 bases between. The germline gives CDR1 SGDLS, CDR2 YYNGEE. The CDR3 contains 14 residues. In DNA, the CDR3 is TGTGCCAGCAGCGTAAGTTTATTGGAGGGCGAGCAGTACTTC. It translates to CASSVSLLEGEQYF.

This clone was recorded a few times. This chain uses TRBV2 with TRBJ2-7; the match to TRBD1 covers 7 bases. CDR1 is SNHLY and CDR2 is FYNNEI in the germline V gene. The CDR3 spans 13 residues. J was trimmed by 2 bases and V by 7 bases; bases with no gene match: 5. The CDR3 bases are TGTGCCAGCATGGGGGACAGAGCCTACGAGCAGTACTTC. Translating gives CASMGDRAYEQYF.

Only a few counts were recorded for this clone. J is TRBJ1-6 and V is TRBV28; 12 bases align to TRBD1. The CDR3 extends over 16 amino acids. Losses at the gene ends were 6 bases for V and 8 bases for J; bases not matched to a gene: 8. From germline, CDR1 is MDHEN and CDR2 SYDVKM. DNA of the CDR3: TGTGCCAGCAGCTTGGGACAGGGGGCCCGCTATTCACCCCTCCACTTT. Translating gives CASSLGQGARYSPLHF. Full variable domain (rest looked up from reference TRBV28 and TRBJ1-6): DVKVTQSSRYLVKRTGEKVFLECVQDMDHENMFWYRQDPGLGLRLIYFSYDVKMKEKGDIPEGYSVSREKKERFSLILESASTNQTSMYLCASSLGQGARYSPLHFGNGTRLTVT.

The chain joins TRBV2 to TRBJ1-5; 7 bases match TRBD1. This CDR3 comprises 14 residues. Germline CDR1 is SNHLY and CDR2 is FYNNEI. The ends lost 4 bases at V and 7 bases at J; junction bases unmatched: 7. For the CDR3, the DNA is TGTGCCAGCAGTGGACAGGGAGTAAGGCAGCCCCAGCATTTT. This sequence encodes CASSGQGVRQPQHF. The full variable domain, in which reference TRBV2 and TRBJ1-5 provide the parts outside the CDR3, is EPEVTQTPSHQVTQMGQEVILRCVPISNHLYFYWYRQILGQKVEFLVSFYNNEISEKSEIFDDQFSVERPDGSNFTLKIRSTKLEDSAMYFCASSGQGVRQPQHFGDGTRLSIL.

The chain has TRBV24-1 and TRBJ1-2; D gene unclear. The CDR3 runs to 16 residues. Trimming removed 5 bases at V and 7 bases at J, with 22 bases between. Germline V CDR1 and CDR2: KGHDR, SFDVKD. As DNA, the CDR3 is TGTGCCACCAGTGCCTCTGGCGGCCCCCAGACCAGTGGCTACACCTTC. This encodes CATSASGGPQTSGYTF.

The rearrangement links TRBV28 to TRBJ1-6; 9 positions agree with TRBD1. This CDR3 is built from 15 residues. The V gene end was trimmed by 7 bases and the J gene end by 10 bases; junction bases not matched to a gene: 11. The germline gives CDR1 MDHEN, CDR2 SYDVKM. The CDR3: CASTPQGQGGSPLHF. The CDR3 DNA is TGTGCCAGCACCCCTCAGGGACAGGGAGGATCACCCCTCCACTTT.

This chain joins TRBV28 and TRBJ2-7, with D possibly TRBD1 on 5 matching bases. This CDR3 has 12 amino acids. Between the trimmed V and J ends, which lost 4 bases and 3 bases, there was a span of 7 bases. Germline V gene sequence: CDR1 MDHEN, CDR2 SYDVKM. The CDR3 region has the DNA TGTGCCAGCAGTTGGGGCCTCTACGAGCAGTACTTC. This encodes CASSWGLYEQYF. Using reference TRBV28 and TRBJ2-7 for the parts outside the CDR3, the full variable domain is DVKVTQSSRYLVKRTGEKVFLECVQDMDHENMFWYRQDPGLGLRLIYFSYDVKMKEKGDIPEGYSVSREKKERFSLILESASTNQTSMYLCASSWGLYEQYFGPGTRLTVT.

J is TRBJ2-3 and V is TRBV29-1, with D possibly TRBD1 on 5 matching bases. With 4 bases removed from V and 2 bases from J, the gap between germline ends came to 10 bases. The length of the CDR3 is 13 residues. Germline assignment: CDR1 SQVTM and CDR2 ANQGSEA. CDR3: CSVARALTDTQYF. The CDR3 nucleotides are TGCAGCGTTGCCAGGGCCCTCACAGATACGCAGTATTTT.

This clone appeared a few times. The chain combines TRBV10-3 with TRBJ2-7, with 9 nucleotides matching TRBD2. The CDR3 extends over 18 amino acids. V was pared by 4 bases and J by 2 bases, with 15 bases of the junction left unmatched. CDR1 ENHRY and CDR2 SYGVKD come from the germline V gene. This CDR3 reads CAISAQKSGRRGTYEQYF. CDR3 coding DNA: TGTGCCATCAGTGCTCAGAAAAGCGGGAGGAGGGGGACCTACGAGCAGTACTTC.

V usage is TRBV6-5 and J usage is TRBJ1-6, with D tentatively TRBD1 (6 bases). Germline CDR1 and CDR2: MNHEY and SVGAGI. CDR3 length: 16 residues. The ends were cut back, 0 bases at V and 7 bases at J, with 13 bases in the middle. The CDR3 protein is CASSYSTGRRNSPLHF. CDR3 nucleotide sequence: TGTGCCAGCAGTTACTCAACAGGGCGTAGAAATTCACCCCTCCACTTT.

This clone was found a few times. The chain recombines TRBV20-1 with TRBJ1-2, with D hard to call. The V and J ends lost 3 bases and 5 bases respectively, with 19 bases between them. CDR1 is DFQATT and CDR2 is SNEGSKA in the germline V gene (reference sequence). The CDR3 sequence is 15 residues long. Written as DNA, the CDR3 is TGCAGTGCTAGTCCGGAGGGCCGGGTGGGTTATGGCTACACCTTC. Protein product: CSASPEGRVGYGYTF.

CDR3 coding DNA: TGTGCCAGCAGCGTGGAGCCCACCGGGGAGCTGTTTTTT. It is translated as CASSVEPTGELFF. The chain has TRBV7-3 and TRBJ2-2; D remains ambiguous. Trimming cost V 5 bases and J 4 bases, with 8 bases left between them. Germline V gives CDR1 SGHTA, CDR2 FQGTGA. The CDR3 runs to 13 residues.

The chain links TRBV6-5 to TRBJ2-1; D is ambiguous. The CDR3 sequence is 15 residues long. Germline CDR1 reads MNHEY; CDR2 reads SVGAGI. Trimming cost V 2 bases and J 1 base, with 9 bases left between them. This CDR3 reads CASSYGAPSYNEQFF. DNA of the CDR3: TGTGCCAGCAGTTACGGAGCGCCGTCCTACAATGAGCAGTTCTTC.

The V call is TRBV3-1 (or the pseudogene TRBV3-2), the J call TRBJ2-1; 7 bases map to TRBD2. The V gene's germline CDR1 is LGHDT and CDR2 YNNKEL (reference sequence). Trimming removed 3 bases from V and 10 bases from J; junction bases left unmatched: 9. The CDR3 runs 14 residues. CDR3 sequence reads: CASSQGRASGEQFF. As DNA, the CDR3 is TGTGCCAGCAGCCAGGGGAGGGCCTCGGGAGAGCAGTTCTTC.

V gene TRBV28 combines with J gene TRBJ1-4, with 11 bases matching TRBD1. The length of the CDR3 is 14 residues. Germline CDR1 MDHEN, CDR2 SYDVKM. The trim removed 6 bases at V and 5 bases at J, leaving 2 bases unmatched. In DNA, the CDR3 is TGTGCCAGCAGGGGGGACAGGGGGAATGAAAAACTGTTTTTT. Amino acid sequence: CASRGDRGNEKLFF.